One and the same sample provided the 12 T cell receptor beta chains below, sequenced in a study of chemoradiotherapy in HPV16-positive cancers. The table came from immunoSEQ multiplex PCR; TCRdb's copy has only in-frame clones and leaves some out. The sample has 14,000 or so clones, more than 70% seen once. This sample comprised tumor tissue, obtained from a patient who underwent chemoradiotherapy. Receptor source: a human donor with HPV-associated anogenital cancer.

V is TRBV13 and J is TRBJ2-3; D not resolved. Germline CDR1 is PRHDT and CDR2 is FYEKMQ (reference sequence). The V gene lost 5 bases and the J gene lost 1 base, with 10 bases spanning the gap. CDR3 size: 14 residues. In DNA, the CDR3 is TGTGCCAGCAGCGTCCGGTGGGGCACAGATACGCAGTATTTT. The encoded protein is CASSVRWGTDTQYF.

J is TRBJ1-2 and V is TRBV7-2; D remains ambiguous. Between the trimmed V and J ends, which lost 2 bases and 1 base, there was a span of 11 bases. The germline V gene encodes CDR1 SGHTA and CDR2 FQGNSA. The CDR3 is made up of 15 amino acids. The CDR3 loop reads CASSLSGTDNYGYTF. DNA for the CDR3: TGTGCCAGCAGCTTATCCGGAACAGATAACTATGGCTACACCTTC. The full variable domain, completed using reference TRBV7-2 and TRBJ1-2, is GAGVSQSPSNKVTEKGKDVELRCDPISGHTALYWYRQSLGQGLEFLIYFQGNSAPDKSGLPSDRFSAERTGGSVSTLTIQRTQQEDSAVYLCASSLSGTDNYGYTFGSGTRLTVV.

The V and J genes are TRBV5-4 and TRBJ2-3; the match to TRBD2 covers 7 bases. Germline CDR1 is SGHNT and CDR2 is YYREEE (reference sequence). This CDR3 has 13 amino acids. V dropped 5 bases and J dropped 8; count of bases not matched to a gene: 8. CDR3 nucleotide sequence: TGTGCCAGCAGTGGGACTACCGATGGTACGCAGTATTTT. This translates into CASSGTTDGTQYF.

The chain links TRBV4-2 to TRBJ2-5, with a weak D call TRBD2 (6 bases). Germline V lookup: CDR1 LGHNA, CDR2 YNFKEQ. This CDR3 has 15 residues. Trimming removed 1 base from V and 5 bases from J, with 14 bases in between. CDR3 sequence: CASSQVTGVGETQYF. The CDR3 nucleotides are TGTGCCAGCAGCCAAGTGACGGGAGTCGGTGAGACCCAGTACTTC.

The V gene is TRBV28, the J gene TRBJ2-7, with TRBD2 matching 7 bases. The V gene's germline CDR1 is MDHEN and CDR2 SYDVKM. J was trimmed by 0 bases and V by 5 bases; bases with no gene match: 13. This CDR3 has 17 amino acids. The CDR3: CASSTSPGAGSSYEQYF. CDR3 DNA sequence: TGTGCCAGCAGTACAAGCCCCGGAGCGGGGAGCTCCTACGAGCAGTACTTC.

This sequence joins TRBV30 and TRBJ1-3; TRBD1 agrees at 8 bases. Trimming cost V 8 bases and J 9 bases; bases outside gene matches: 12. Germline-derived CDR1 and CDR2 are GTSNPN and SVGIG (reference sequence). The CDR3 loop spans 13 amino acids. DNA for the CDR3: TGTGCCGGTTGGACAGGGAGCGGGGCCACCATATATTTT. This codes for CAGWTGSGATIYF.

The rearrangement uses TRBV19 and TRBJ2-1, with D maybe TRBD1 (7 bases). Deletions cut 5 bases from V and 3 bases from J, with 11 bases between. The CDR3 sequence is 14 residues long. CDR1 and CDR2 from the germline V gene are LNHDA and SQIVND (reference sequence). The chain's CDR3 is CASSWGDSYNEQFF. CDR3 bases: TGTGCCAGTAGTTGGGGGGACAGCTACAATGAGCAGTTCTTC.

The DNA of the CDR3 is TGTGCCAGCAGCCTAAGTGGGCTCTCCTACGAGCAGTACTTC. Encoded protein: CASSLSGLSYEQYF. V usage is TRBV5-8 and J usage is TRBJ2-7; D is unresolved. Germline V gene data show CDR1 as SGHTS and CDR2 as YDEGEE. The length of the CDR3 is 14 residues. Between the trimmed V and J ends, which lost 4 bases and 0 bases, there was a span of 11 bases.

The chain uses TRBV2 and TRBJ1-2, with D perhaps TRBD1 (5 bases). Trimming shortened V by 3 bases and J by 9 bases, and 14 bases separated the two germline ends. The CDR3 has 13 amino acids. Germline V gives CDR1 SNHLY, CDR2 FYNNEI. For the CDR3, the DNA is TGTGCCAGCAGTGACAGAGGACATGGTCGCTACACCTTC. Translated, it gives CASSDRGHGRYTF.

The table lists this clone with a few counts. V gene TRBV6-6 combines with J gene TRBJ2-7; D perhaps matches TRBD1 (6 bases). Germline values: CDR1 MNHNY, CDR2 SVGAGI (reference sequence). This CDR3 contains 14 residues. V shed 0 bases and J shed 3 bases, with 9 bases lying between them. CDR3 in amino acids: CASSYSNRVYEQYF. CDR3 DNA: TGTGCCAGCAGTTACTCGAACAGGGTCTACGAGCAGTACTTC.

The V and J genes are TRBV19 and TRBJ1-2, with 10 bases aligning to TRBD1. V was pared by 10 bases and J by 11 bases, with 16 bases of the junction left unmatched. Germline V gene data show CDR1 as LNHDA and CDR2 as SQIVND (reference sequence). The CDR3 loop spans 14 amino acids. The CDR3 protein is CATISTGTGVTYTF. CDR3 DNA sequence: TGTGCCACCATTTCCACCGGGACAGGGGTAACTTACACCTTC.

DNA for the CDR3: TGTGCCAGCAGTGGAGGACAGGGAGTTGATGGCTATGGCTACACCTTC. Its protein is CASSGGQGVDGYGYTF. The rearrangement uses TRBV6-6 and TRBJ1-2; TRBD1 aligns across 8 bases. Germline V gives CDR1 MNHNY, CDR2 SVGAGI (reference sequence). The trim removed 5 bases at V and 4 bases at J, leaving 12 bases unmatched. The CDR3 is made up of 16 amino acids.